Listed here are 5 T cell receptor beta chains from one sample, sequenced in a study of T cell repertoires in cytomegalovirus infection. TCRdb recomputed calls from the reads with MiXCR, one row per CDR3 protein. The table has about 230,000 distinct CDR3 sequences, roughly 22% seen once. Sequenced material: CD8+ T cells from PBMCs. The origin of the receptors is a human donor in good health (CMV status not recorded). Some clones in this sample may be carry-over from other donors' samples.

The chain employs TRBV7-6 and TRBJ2-3; the D gene is possibly TRBD2 (5 bases). V shed 7 bases and J shed 2 bases, with 13 bases lying between them. Germline CDR1 and CDR2: SGHVS and FNYEAQ. This CDR3 region has 14 residues. The CDR3 nucleotides are TGTGCCAGCACCGAAGGAGGCAACACAGATACGCAGTATTTT. Encoded protein: CASTEGGNTDTQYF.

This chain connects TRBV24-1 to TRBJ2-3; D might be TRBD1 or TRBD2, each matching 6 bases. V lost 2 bases to trimming and J lost 2 bases, with 13 bases between them. There are 16 residues in the CDR3. Germline assignment: CDR1 KGHDR and CDR2 SFDVKD. CDR3 in DNA: TGTGCCACCAGTGATTATCGGGGGCTACTCACAGATACGCAGTATTTT. This codes for CATSDYRGLLTDTQYF.

This clonotype has more than one count but fewer than ten. This chain links TRBV27 with TRBJ2-5; possibly TRBD1 or TRBD2 for D (5 bases each). This CDR3 has 13 residues. CDR1 and CDR2 (germline): MNHEY, SMNVEV (reference sequence). Trimming stripped 3 bases from V and 4 bases from J, with 9 bases between. The CDR3 region is CASSFPGTETQYF. CDR3 bases: TGTGCCAGCAGTTTCCCTGGGACAGAGACCCAGTACTTC.

This sequence joins TRBV19 and TRBJ2-5; TRBD2 might be the D (7 bases). V was shortened by 6 bases and J by 1 base, with 12 bases between the two germline ends. From germline, CDR1 is LNHDA and CDR2 SQIVND (reference sequence). This CDR3 is built from 14 residues. Here the CDR3 DNA reads TGTGCCAGTAGCGGGGGGCCCGGCCAAGAGACCCAGTACTTC. Protein product: CASSGGPGQETQYF.

This clonotype was recorded many times. V and J are TRBV12-3 or TRBV12-4 and TRBJ2-1; 10 positions agree with TRBD2. V gave up 0 bases and J gave up 7 bases; unmatched junction bases: 12. The length of the CDR3 is 18 residues. DNA of the CDR3: TGTGCCAGCAGTTTAGCGCCCCCCGGGACTAGCGTTCGAAATGAGCAGTTCTTC. It codes for CASSLAPPGTSVRNEQFF.